This T cell receptor (beta chain) stems from a study of cytomegalovirus exposure and HLA in healthy donors. To note about this clone: What it binds is not known.

CDR1 is MNHNS and CDR2 is SASEGT in the germline V gene. Trimming at V came to 1 base and at J to 7 bases, leaving 1 base not matched to a gene. This CDR3 has 13 residues. Study results and caveats: Previously analyzed data showed that most TCR beta V segments were productive at a frequency of about 87% or about 30%.

PCR involved 60 Vbeta and 13 Jbeta primers. Profiled with immunoSEQ multiplex PCR; TCRdb holds only in-frame clones, not every one. The table has more than 150,000 clones, roughly 80% seen once; the top ten hold about 7.7%. The rearrangement joins TRBV6-1 to TRBJ1-5; 7 nucleotides agree with TRBD1. The sequenced material came from PBMCs. This receptor was obtained from a woman aged 40 to 55 in good health and CMV-seropositive. The CDR3 coding sequence is TGTGCCAGCAGTGAAGAGGACAGGCAGCCCCAGCATTTT. It yields the protein CASSEEDRQPQHF.